This T cell receptor beta chain stems from a study of blood T cell repertoires in COVID-19. In its sample, this clone was seen once. Profiling relied on immunoSEQ multiplex PCR, and the TCRdb table lists in-frame clones only, not all of them. The sample lists roughly 100,000 clones; about four fifths were seen once. Germline loops: CDR1 LNHDA, CDR2 SQIVND (reference sequence). J lost 7 bases, V lost 4 bases, and 7 bases had no gene match. This CDR3 is built from 15 residues. The source of this sequence is a woman older than 75 with acute or convalescent COVID-19. The V and J genes are TRBV19 and TRBJ2-1; 10 nucleotides match TRBD2. The sequenced sample consisted of peripheral blood. The CDR3 DNA sequence: TGTGCCAGTAGTACCCCTAGCGGGAGTCTTAATGAGCAGTTCTTC. Its translation: CASSTPSGSLNEQFF.